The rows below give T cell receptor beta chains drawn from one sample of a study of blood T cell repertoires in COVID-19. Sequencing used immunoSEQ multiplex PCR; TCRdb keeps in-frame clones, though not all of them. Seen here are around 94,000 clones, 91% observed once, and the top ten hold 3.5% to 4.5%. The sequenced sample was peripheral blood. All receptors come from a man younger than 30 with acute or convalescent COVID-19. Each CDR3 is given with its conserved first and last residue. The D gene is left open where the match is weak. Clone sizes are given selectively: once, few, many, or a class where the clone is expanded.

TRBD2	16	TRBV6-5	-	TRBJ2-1	TGTGCCAGCAGTTCGTCGAGCGGGATCTCCTACAATGAGCAGTTCTTC	CASSSSSGISYNEQFF
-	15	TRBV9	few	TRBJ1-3	TGTGCCAGCAGCAACCGGGAGGTTAGTGGAAACACCATATATTTT	CASSNREVSGNTIYF
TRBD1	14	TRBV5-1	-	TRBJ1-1	TGCGCCAGCAGCCAGGACAGGGGGATGACTGAAGCTTTCTTT	CASSQDRGMTEAFF
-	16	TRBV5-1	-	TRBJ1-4	TGCGCCAGCAGCCTCAGGCCCCGGTCAGCTAATGAAAAACTGTTTTTT	CASSLRPRSANEKLFF
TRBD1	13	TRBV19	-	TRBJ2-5	TGTGCCAGCAGGACAGGGGGCCAAGAGACCCAGTACTTC	CASRTGGQETQYF
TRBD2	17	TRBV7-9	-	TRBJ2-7	TGTGCCAGCAGCCCGGGCGGGGGGACTAGCGCGGCCTACGAGCAGTACTTC	CASSPGGGTSAAYEQYF
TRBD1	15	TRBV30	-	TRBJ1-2	TGTGCCTGTACCCACAGGACAGGGGGAGCGAGTGGCTACACCTTC	CACTHRTGGASGYTF
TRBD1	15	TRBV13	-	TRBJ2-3	TGTGCCAGCAGCCAGCGGGACAGGGACACAGATACGCAGTATTTT	CASSQRDRDTDTQYF
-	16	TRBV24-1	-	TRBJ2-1	TGTGCCACCAGTGACGCGACGGGACACTCCTACAATGAGCAGTTCTTC	CATSDATGHSYNEQFF
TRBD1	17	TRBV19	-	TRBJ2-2	TGTGCCAGTAGTAATCCAGGACAGGGCCGTAACACCGGGGAGCTGTTTTTT	CASSNPGQGRNTGELFF
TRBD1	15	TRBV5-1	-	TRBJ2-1	TGCGCCAGCAGCGCCGGGACAGGGGGCAACAATGAGCAGTTCTTC	CASSAGTGGNNEQFF
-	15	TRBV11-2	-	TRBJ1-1	TGTGCCAGCAGCCTATCGCAGAGTTCCGGTAGCGAAGCTTTCTTT	CASSLSQSSGSEAFF
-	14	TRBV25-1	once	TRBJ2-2	TGTGCCAGCACCTATCATGGGGGCTCCGGGGAGCTGTTTTTT	CASTYHGGSGELFF
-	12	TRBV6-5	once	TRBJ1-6	TGTGCCAGCAGCCGACAAGGCTCACCCCTCCACTTT	CASSRQGSPLHF
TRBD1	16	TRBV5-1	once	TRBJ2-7	TGCGCCAGCAGCTTCCGTTCCCGGGACAGGGGCTACGAGCAGTACTTC	CASSFRSRDRGYEQYF
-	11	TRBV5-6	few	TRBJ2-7	TGTGCCAGCAGTTTAGCGTTTGAGCAGTACTTC	CASSLAFEQYF
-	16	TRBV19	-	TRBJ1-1	TGTGCCAGTAGTAACCTGGACAGCACAGTGAACACTGAAGCTTTCTTT	CASSNLDSTVNTEAFF
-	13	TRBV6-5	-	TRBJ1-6	TGTGCCAGCAGTACTTATTCTAATTCACCCCTCCACTTT	CASSTYSNSPLHF
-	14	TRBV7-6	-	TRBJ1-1	TGTGCCAGCAGCCCCAGACAGACGAGCACTGAAGCTTTCTTT	CASSPRQTSTEAFF
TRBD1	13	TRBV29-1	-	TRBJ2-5	TGCAGCGGGCAACAGGGGCCGCGAGAGACCCAGTACTTC	CSGQQGPRETQYF
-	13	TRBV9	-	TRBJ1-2	TGTGCCAGCAGCGGCCCCCAGGGGTATGGCTACACCTTC	CASSGPQGYGYTF
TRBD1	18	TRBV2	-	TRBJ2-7	TGTGCCAGCAGTGAAAAGGGGACAGCCATCACCAGACCCTACGAGCAGTACTTC	CASSEKGTAITRPYEQYF
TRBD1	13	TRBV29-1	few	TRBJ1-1	TGCACAATCAAGACAGGGACTAACACTGAAGCTTTCTTT	CTIKTGTNTEAFF
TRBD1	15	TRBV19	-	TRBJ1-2	TGTGCCAGTAGTCCCCCGGCAGGGGGGCTCTATGGCTACACCTTC	CASSPPAGGLYGYTF
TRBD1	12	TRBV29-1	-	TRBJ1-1	TGCAGCGTTCCCCCTGACAGGGGAGAAGCTTTCTTT	CSVPPDRGEAFF
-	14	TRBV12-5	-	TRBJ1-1	TGTGCTAGTGGTGACTGGACAGTGAACACTGAAGCTTTCTTT	CASGDWTVNTEAFF
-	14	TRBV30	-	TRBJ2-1	TGTGCCTGGAGTGTACGGCAGGGCAGGGATGAGCAGTTCTTC	CAWSVRQGRDEQFF
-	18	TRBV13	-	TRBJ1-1	TGTGCCAGCAGCCCTACAACTAAGACTTTCACTCCGAACACTGAAGCTTTCTTT	CASSPTTKTFTPNTEAFF
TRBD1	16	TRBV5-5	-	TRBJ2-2	TGTGCCAGCAGCGGCGGGACAGGGGTGAACACCGGGGAGCTGTTTTTT	CASSGGTGVNTGELFF
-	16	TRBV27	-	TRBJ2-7	TGTGCCAGCAGTCCATCCCGGACAGTCGGCTCCTACGAGCAGTACTTC	CASSPSRTVGSYEQYF
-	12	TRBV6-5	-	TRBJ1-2	TGTGCCAGCAGTATTATGAGCGTCGCCCGGACCTTC	CASSIMSVARTF
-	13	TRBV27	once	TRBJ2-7	TGTGCCAGCAGTTTTGCGGGAAACTACGAGCAGTACTTC	CASSFAGNYEQYF
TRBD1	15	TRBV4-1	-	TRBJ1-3	TGCGCCAGCAGCCAAGGAGGGGGCGAAGGAAACACCATATATTTT	CASSQGGGEGNTIYF
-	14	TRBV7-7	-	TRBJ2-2	TGTGCCAGCAGCTTATCTGGGGGGACCGGGGAGCTGTTTTTT	CASSLSGGTGELFF
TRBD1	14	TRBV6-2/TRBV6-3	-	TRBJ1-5	TGTGCCAGCAGTTACGTGGGGACAGGCCAGCCCCAGCATTTT	CASSYVGTGQPQHF
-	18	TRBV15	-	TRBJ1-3	TGTGCCACCAGCAATTCTAGGCGTACAGGGTTGGATGGAAACACCATATATTTT	CATSNSRRTGLDGNTIYF
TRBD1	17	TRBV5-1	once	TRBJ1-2	TGCGCCAGCAGCTCCGGACAGGGGACCCTCTCTAACTATGGCTACACCTTC	CASSSGQGTLSNYGYTF
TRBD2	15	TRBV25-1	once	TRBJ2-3	TGTGCCAGCAGTGTGGCAGCGGGGGTCACAGATACGCAGTATTTT	CASSVAAGVTDTQYF
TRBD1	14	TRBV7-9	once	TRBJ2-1	TGTGCCAGCCAGAAACAGGGGACCTACAATGAGCAGTTCTTC	CASQKQGTYNEQFF
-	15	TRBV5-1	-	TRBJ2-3	TGCGCCAGCAGCTACGGGTCCTCCGGCACAGATACGCAGTATTTT	CASSYGSSGTDTQYF
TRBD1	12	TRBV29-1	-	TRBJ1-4	TGCAGCGGGGCGACAGGGGAAGAAAAACTGTTTTTT	CSGATGEEKLFF
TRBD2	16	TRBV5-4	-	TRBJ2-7	TGTGCCAGCAGCCTGGCGTTTCCTGGGGACTACAACGAGCAGTACTTC	CASSLAFPGDYNEQYF
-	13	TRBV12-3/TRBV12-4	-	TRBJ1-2	TGTGCCAGCAGTAAAATCCGGGACTATGGCTACACCTTC	CASSKIRDYGYTF
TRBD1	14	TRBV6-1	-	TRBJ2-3	TGTGCCAGCAGTGAAGGGACAGGGGCAGATACGCAGTATTTT	CASSEGTGADTQYF
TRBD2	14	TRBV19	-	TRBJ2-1	TGTGCCAGTAGTATAGATAGCGGGAGAGGGGAGCAGTTCTTC	CASSIDSGRGEQFF
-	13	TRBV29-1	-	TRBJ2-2	TGCAGCGTTGAAGAAGGGGGTTCCGGGGAGCTGTTTTTT	CSVEEGGSGELFF
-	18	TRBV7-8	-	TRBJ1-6	TGTGCCAGCAGCTTAGAAGTAACCCATAGCTCCTATAATTCACCCCTCCACTTT	CASSLEVTHSSYNSPLHF
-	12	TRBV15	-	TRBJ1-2	TGTGCCACCAGCAGAGATATCTATGGCTACACCTTC	CATSRDIYGYTF
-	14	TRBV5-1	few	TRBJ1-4	TGCGCCAGCAGCTTTACCCTGGGAGATGAAAAACTGTTTTTT	CASSFTLGDEKLFF
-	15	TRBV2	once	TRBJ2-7	TGTGCCAGCAGTGAGCAGGGTAGGACCTCCTACGAGCAGTACTTC	CASSEQGRTSYEQYF
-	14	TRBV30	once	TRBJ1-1	TGTGCCTGGAGCAAGGGGATCATGAACACTGAAGCTTTCTTT	CAWSKGIMNTEAFF
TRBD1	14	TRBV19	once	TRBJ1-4	TGTGCCAGTAGGGACAGGGAAAGTCGTGAAAAACTGTTTTTT	CASRDRESREKLFF
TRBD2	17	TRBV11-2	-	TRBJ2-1	TGTGCCAGCAGCGGCCAAAAACTAGCGGGAGGTAACAATGAGCAGTTCTTC	CASSGQKLAGGNNEQFF
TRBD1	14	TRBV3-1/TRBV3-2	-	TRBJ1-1	TGTGCCAGCAGCCCCGGACAGGGAAACACTGAAGCTTTCTTT	CASSPGQGNTEAFF
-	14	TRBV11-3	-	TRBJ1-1	TGTGCCAGCAGCCCCCGCAGGAAGGACACTGAAGCTTTCTTT	CASSPRRKDTEAFF